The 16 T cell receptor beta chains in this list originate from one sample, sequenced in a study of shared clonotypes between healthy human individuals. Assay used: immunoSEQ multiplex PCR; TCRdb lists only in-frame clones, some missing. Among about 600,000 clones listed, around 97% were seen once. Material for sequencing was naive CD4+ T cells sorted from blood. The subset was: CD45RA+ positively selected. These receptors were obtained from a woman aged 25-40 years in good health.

The CDR3: CASSHEGQGFVGELFF. The CDR3 DNA is TGTGCCAGTAGCCACGAGGGGCAGGGGTTCGTCGGGGAGCTGTTTTTT. The rearrangement joins TRBV19 to TRBJ2-2, with a possible D match to TRBD1 (6 bases). The germline V gene encodes CDR1 LNHDA and CDR2 SQIVND (reference sequence). The CDR3 runs 16 residues. With 6 bases removed from V and 7 bases from J, the gap between germline ends came to 21 bases.

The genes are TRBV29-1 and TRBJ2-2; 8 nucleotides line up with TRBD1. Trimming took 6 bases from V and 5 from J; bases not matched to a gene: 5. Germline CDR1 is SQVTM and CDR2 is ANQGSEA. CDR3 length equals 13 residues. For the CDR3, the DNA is TGCAGCGTCTCCAGGGGGCAAACCGGGGAGCTGTTTTTT. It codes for CSVSRGQTGELFF.

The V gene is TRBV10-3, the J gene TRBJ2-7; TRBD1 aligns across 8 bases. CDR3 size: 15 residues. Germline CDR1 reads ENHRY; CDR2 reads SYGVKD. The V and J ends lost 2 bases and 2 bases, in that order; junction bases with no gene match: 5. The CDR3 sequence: CAISEPGQGPYEQYF. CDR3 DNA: TGTGCCATCAGTGAGCCCGGACAGGGCCCCTACGAGCAGTACTTC.

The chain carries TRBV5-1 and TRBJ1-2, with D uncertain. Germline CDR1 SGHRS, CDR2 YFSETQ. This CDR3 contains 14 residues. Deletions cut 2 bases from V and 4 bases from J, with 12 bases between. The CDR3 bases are TGCGCCAGCAGCTTTGACGGCCCCGTCTATGGCTACACCTTC. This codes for CASSFDGPVYGYTF.

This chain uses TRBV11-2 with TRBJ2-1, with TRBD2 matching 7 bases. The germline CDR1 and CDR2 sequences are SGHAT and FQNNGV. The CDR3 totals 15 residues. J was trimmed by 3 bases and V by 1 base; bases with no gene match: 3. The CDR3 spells CASSLGWDYYNEQFF. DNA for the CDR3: TGTGCCAGCAGCTTAGGGTGGGACTACTACAATGAGCAGTTCTTC.

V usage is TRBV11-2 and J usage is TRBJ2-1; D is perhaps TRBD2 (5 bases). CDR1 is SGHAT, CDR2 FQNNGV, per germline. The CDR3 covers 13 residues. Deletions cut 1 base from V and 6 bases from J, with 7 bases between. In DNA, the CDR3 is TGTGCCAGCAGCTTAGTAACTAGCAATGAGCAGTTCTTC. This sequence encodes CASSLVTSNEQFF.

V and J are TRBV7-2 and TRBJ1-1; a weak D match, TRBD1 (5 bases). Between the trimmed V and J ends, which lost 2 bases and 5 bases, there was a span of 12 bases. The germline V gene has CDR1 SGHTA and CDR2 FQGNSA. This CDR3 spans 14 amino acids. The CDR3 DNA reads TGTGCCAGCAGCTTAAGGCAGGGAGGGACTGAAGCTTTCTTT. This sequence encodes CASSLRQGGTEAFF. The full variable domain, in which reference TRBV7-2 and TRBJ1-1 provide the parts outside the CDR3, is GAGVSQSPSNKVTEKGKDVELRCDPISGHTALYWYRQSLGQGLEFLIYFQGNSAPDKSGLPSDRFSAERTGGSVSTLTIQRTQQEDSAVYLCASSLRQGGTEAFFGQGTRLTVV.

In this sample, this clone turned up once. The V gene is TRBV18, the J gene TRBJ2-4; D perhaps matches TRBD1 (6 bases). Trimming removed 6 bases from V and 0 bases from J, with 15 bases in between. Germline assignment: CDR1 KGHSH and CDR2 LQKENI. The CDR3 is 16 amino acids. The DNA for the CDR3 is TGTGCCAGCTCTAAGGACCAGGGGCTAGCCAAAAACATTCAGTACTTC. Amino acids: CASSKDQGLAKNIQYF.

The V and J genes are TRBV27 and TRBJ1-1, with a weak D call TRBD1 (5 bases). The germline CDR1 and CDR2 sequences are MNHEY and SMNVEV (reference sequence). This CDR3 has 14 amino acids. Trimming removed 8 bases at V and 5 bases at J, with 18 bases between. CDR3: CASLRAGAWTEAFF. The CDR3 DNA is TGTGCCAGCCTAAGGGCCGGGGCTTGGACTGAAGCTTTCTTT.

The CDR3 coding sequence is TGTGCCAGCAGTGGACAGGGGAGGTTCTTTGTCGAAGCTTTCTTT. Its protein product is CASSGQGRFFVEAFF. The chain has TRBV6-4 and TRBJ1-1; 8 positions agree with TRBD1. Germline CDR1 and CDR2: MRHNA and SNTAGT. The CDR3 runs 15 residues. V gave up 4 bases and J gave up 8 bases; unmatched junction bases: 12.

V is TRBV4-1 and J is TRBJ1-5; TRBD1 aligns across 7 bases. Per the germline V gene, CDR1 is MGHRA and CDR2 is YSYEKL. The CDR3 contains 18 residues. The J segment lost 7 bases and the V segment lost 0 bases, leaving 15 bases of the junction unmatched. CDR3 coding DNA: TGCGCCAGCAGCCAAGAATGGGGACAGAAACGGGCTCGACAGCCCCAGCATTTT. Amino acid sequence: CASSQEWGQKRARQPQHF.

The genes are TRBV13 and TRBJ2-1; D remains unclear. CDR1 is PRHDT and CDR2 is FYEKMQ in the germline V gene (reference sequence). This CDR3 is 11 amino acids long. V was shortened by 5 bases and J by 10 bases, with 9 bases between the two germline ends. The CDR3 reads CASSRVGEQFF. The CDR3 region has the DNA TGTGCCAGCAGCCGGGTGGGGGAGCAGTTCTTC.

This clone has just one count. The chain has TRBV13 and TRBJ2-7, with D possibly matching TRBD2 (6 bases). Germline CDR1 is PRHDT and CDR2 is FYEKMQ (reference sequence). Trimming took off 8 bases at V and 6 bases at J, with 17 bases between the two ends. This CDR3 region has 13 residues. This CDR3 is CASGGAILGEQYF. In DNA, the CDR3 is TGTGCCAGCGGCGGGGCTATTCTCGGCGAGCAGTACTTC.

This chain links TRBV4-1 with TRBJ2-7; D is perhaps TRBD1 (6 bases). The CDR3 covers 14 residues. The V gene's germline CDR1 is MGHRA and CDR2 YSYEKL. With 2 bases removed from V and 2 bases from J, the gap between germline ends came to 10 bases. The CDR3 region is CASSQFTGPYEQYF. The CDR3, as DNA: TGCGCCAGCAGCCAATTTACAGGGCCCTACGAGCAGTACTTC.

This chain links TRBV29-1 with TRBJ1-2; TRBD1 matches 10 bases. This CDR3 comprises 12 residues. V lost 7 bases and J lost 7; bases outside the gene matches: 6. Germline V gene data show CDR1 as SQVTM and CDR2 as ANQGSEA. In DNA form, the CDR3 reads TGCAGCGCGGGACAGGGGTCGGGTGGCTACACCTTC. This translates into CSAGQGSGGYTF.

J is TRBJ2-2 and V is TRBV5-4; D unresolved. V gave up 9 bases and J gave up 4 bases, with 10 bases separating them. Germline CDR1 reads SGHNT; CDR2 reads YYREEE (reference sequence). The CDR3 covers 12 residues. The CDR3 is CATTYPTGELFF. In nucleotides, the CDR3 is TGTGCCACCACCTATCCCACCGGGGAGCTGTTTTTT.